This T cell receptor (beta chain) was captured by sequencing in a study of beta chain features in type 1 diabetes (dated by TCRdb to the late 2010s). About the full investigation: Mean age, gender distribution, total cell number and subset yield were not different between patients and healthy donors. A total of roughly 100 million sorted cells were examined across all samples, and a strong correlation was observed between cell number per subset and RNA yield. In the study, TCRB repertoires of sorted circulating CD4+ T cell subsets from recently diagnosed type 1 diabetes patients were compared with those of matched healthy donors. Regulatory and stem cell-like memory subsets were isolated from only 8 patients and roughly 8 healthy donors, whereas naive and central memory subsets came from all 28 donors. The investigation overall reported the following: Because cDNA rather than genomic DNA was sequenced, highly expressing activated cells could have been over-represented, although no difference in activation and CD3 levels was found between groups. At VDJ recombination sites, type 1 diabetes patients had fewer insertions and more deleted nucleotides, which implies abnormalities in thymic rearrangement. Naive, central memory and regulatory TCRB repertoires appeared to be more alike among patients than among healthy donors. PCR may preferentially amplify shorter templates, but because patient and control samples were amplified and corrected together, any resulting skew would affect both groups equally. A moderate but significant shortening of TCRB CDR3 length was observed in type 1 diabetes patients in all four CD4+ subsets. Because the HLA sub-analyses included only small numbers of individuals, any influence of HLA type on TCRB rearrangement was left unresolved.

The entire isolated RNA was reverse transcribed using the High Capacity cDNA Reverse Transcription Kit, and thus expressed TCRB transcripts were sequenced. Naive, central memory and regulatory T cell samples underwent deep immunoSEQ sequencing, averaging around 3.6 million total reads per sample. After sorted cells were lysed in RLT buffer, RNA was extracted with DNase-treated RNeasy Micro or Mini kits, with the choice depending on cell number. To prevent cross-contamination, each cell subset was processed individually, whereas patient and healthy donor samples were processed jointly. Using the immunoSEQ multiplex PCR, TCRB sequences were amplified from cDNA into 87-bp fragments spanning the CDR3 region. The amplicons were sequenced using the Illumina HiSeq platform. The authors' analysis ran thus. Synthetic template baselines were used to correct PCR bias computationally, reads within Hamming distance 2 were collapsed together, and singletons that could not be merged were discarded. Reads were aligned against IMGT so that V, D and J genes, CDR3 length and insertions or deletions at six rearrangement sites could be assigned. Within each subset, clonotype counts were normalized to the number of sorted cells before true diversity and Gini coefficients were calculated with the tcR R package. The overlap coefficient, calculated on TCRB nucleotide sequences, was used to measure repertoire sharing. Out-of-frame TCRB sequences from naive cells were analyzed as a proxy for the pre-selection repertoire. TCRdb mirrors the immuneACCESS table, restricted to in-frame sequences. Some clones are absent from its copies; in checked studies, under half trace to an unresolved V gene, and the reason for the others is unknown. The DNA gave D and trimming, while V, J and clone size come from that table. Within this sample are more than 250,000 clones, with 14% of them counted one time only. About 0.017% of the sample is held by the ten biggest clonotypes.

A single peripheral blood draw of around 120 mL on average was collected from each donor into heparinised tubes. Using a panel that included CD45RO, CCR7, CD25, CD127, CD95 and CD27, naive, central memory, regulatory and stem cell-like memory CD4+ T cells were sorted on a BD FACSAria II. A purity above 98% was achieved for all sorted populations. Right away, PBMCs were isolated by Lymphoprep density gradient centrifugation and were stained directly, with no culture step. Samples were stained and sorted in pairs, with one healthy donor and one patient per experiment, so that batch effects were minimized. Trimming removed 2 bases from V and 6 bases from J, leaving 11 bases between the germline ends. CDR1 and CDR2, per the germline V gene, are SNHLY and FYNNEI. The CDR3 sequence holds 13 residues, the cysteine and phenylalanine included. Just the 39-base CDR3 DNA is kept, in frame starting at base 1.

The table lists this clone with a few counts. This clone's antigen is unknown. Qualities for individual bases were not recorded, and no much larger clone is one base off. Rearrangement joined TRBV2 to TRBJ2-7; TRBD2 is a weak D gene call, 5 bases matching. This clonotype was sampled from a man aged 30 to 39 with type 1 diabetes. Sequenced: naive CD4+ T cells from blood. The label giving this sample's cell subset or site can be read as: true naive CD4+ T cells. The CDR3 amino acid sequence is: CASSEQLAAEQYF. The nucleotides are TGTGCCAGCAGTGAACAGCTAGCAGCCGAGCAGTACTTC.